This TCR beta chain was recovered during a study of T cell responses to AZD1222 COVID-19 vaccine. General study results and limits: Donors in the cohort were predominantly white British and more often female, and clonal diversity was possibly underestimated.

The germline gives CDR1 SGHDT, CDR2 YYEEEE. This CDR3 spans 12 amino acids. V was pared by 1 base and J by 5 bases, with 6 bases between. Combined were second doses at about 4 or about 12 weeks. Some clones are missing from TCRdb's copy, which holds only in-frame ones; the method was immunoSEQ multiplex PCR. The sample contains 150,000 or so clones, about 92% of which appear only once. As regards this clone: The antigen remains undetermined. Other nucleotide sequences in the sample specify the same CDR3.

Sequenced here: peripheral blood, sampled 28 days after the second AZD1222 dose. The TCR originated in an adult who received the AZD1222 COVID-19 vaccine. V usage is TRBV5-6 and J usage is TRBJ1-2, with a weak D call TRBD1 (5 bases). The CDR3, as DNA: TGTGCCAGCAGCTTGTCAGGGTATGGCTACACCTTC. Its protein product is CASSLSGYGYTF.